This is a list of T cell receptor beta chains from one sample in a study of T cells in tumors after PD-1 blockade. The method was immunoSEQ multiplex PCR; TCRdb's version includes in-frame clones alone and lacks a portion of them. The sample has tens of thousands of clones; around 67% are singletons. The sample in question was PBMCs, obtained after anti-PD-1 treatment. Receptor source: a human donor with basal cell carcinoma. The CDR3 runs from the conserved cysteine through the conserved F or W. The D gene is left open where the match is weak. Not all rows give a size; the values are once, few, many and, for expanded clones, a class.

TRBV3-1/TRBV3-2	.	.	12	TRBJ2-1	TGTGCCAGCAGCCAAGAACCCAGCGAGCAGTTCTTC	CASSQEPSEQFF
TRBV28	.	few	14	TRBJ2-2	TGTGCCAGCAGTTTACAGGCGAACACCGGGGAGCTGTTTTTT	CASSLQANTGELFF
TRBV27	TRBD1	.	14	TRBJ2-5	TGTGCCACCAATAGGGACAGGGGCCAAGAGACCCAGTACTTC	CATNRDRGQETQYF
TRBV18	.	once	12	TRBJ2-5	TGTGCCAGTTGCAGAGCTCGTGAGACCCAGTACTTC	CASCRARETQYF
TRBV5-4	TRBD1	.	14	TRBJ1-1	TGTGCCAGCAGCCGGACAGGGCTGAACACTGAAGCTTTCTTT	CASSRTGLNTEAFF
TRBV10-3	.	.	11	TRBJ2-7	TGTGCCATCAGTGAGAATTACGAGCAGTACTTC	CAISENYEQYF
TRBV6-6	TRBD1	.	14	TRBJ1-5	TGTGCCAGCAGGATGCAGGGGGCTGATCAGCCCCAGCATTTT	CASRMQGADQPQHF
TRBV10-3	.	.	18	TRBJ1-3	TGTGCCATCAGTGAGTCCCGCCTGCTGGCCGAATCTGGAAACACCATATATTTT	CAISESRLLAESGNTIYF
TRBV14	.	.	15	TRBJ2-5	TGTGCCAGCAGCTTTGGGACCATCTTACAAGAGACCCAGTACTTC	CASSFGTILQETQYF
TRBV7-9	.	few	14	TRBJ1-6	TGTGCCAGCAGCTTAGCGCTCGGGGTCTCACCCCTCCACTTT	CASSLALGVSPLHF
TRBV6-5	.	.	15	TRBJ2-2	TGTGCCAGCAGATTGGGGGGCGGAAACACCGGGGAGCTGTTTTTT	CASRLGGGNTGELFF
TRBV29-1	TRBD1	.	14	TRBJ1-2	TGCAGCGTTGTGGGGACAGGGTGGAACGGAGGCTACACCTTC	CSVVGTGWNGGYTF
TRBV30	.	once	13	TRBJ1-6	TGTGCCTGGAGCGGGACCGAAAATTCACCCCTCCACTTT	CAWSGTENSPLHF
TRBV19	TRBD1	.	14	TRBJ1-2	TGTGCCAGTAGCCCTACAGGGGGCTCAGGTGGCTACACCTTC	CASSPTGGSGGYTF
TRBV6-4	.	few	15	TRBJ2-3	TGTGCCAGCAGTGAAATGGGTAAAAGGACAGATACGCAGTATTTT	CASSEMGKRTDTQYF
TRBV15	.	few	13	TRBJ2-1	TGTGCCACCAGCAGAGGGTCCTACAATGAGCAGTTCTTC	CATSRGSYNEQFF
TRBV6-5	TRBD1	.	12	TRBJ1-1	TGTGCCACTCAAACAGGGGGCACTGAAGCTTTCTTT	CATQTGGTEAFF
TRBV5-1	TRBD1	.	14	TRBJ1-2	TGCGCCAGCAGCTTCGGAGGGGGCGCAAATGGCTACACCTTC	CASSFGGGANGYTF
TRBV7-9	TRBD1	few	16	TRBJ2-7	TGTGCCAGCAGCTTGGCACCCAGGGACAGCTCCTACGAGCAGTACTTC	CASSLAPRDSSYEQYF
TRBV18	TRBD1	.	14	TRBJ1-1	TGTGCCAGCTCACCGGGACAGCGAACAGCTGAAGCTTTCTTT	CASSPGQRTAEAFF
TRBV5-6	.	.	13	TRBJ1-1	TGTGCCAGCAGCCCCCCCTCGGGGACTGAAGCTTTCTTT	CASSPPSGTEAFF
TRBV3-1/TRBV3-2	TRBD1	few	14	TRBJ1-4	TGTGCCAGCAGCCGGGCAGGGGGCAATGAAAAACTGTTTTTT	CASSRAGGNEKLFF
TRBV28	.	.	15	TRBJ2-1	TGTGCCAGCAGTTCGGGACTTGAGAGCCCCAATGAGCAGTTCTTC	CASSSGLESPNEQFF
TRBV7-8	TRBD2	.	17	TRBJ2-1	TGTGCCAGCAGCTTTATACAGGGACTAGCGGTTGACAATGAGCAGTTCTTC	CASSFIQGLAVDNEQFF
TRBV10-3	.	few	15	TRBJ1-1	TGTGCCATCAGTGAGTCCCGGACACTGAACACTGAAGCTTTCTTT	CAISESRTLNTEAFF
TRBV28	.	.	14	TRBJ1-1	TGTGCCAGCAGTTTGGGGTCGGTGAACACTGAAGCTTTCTTT	CASSLGSVNTEAFF
TRBV30	.	few	14	TRBJ1-1	TGTGCCTGGAGACTCGTACGGCTGAACACTGAAGCTTTCTTT	CAWRLVRLNTEAFF
TRBV19	.	.	17	TRBJ1-5	TGTGCCAGTAACCATCGCCCCGGGGGCAATAGCAATCAGCCCCAGCATTTT	CASNHRPGGNSNQPQHF
TRBV12-5	.	few	15	TRBJ1-1	TGTGCTAGTGGTTCCCTGAGGGGGGGGAACACTGAAGCTTTCTTT	CASGSLRGGNTEAFF
TRBV2	.	.	14	TRBJ1-6	TGTGCCAGCAGAATATGGATTAACAATTCACCCCTCCACTTT	CASRIWINNSPLHF
TRBV6-5	.	.	13	TRBJ1-4	TGTGCCAGCAGTTACGGGCAGCGCGAAAAACTGTTTTTT	CASSYGQREKLFF
TRBV24-1	.	.	14	TRBJ2-2	TGTGCCACCAGTGCCCTGGGAGAGACCGGGGAGCTGTTTTTT	CATSALGETGELFF
TRBV19	TRBD1	.	14	TRBJ1-2	TGTGCCAGTACCACTTCCTTGACAGGGGCAGGCTACACCTTC	CASTTSLTGAGYTF
TRBV5-1	TRBD1	few	14	TRBJ2-5	TGCGCCAGCAGCGGATCGGACAGGCGAGAGACCCAGTACTTC	CASSGSDRRETQYF
TRBV6-2/TRBV6-3	TRBD2	.	15	TRBJ2-1	TGTGCCAGCAGCCCAGCTAGCGGGGGATACAATGAGCAGTTCTTC	CASSPASGGYNEQFF
TRBV7-9	TRBD2	.	15	TRBJ2-5	TGTGCCAGCAGCCCAGGCGGGGGAGGGCCGGAGACCCAGTACTTC	CASSPGGGGPETQYF
TRBV5-6	.	.	14	TRBJ1-2	TGTGCCAGCAGCCCCGGTAGCAGTTTCTATGGCTACACCTTC	CASSPGSSFYGYTF
TRBV5-1	.	.	15	TRBJ2-5	TGCGCCAGCAGCTTATCGGAGGGGGCCGCGGAGACCCAGTACTTC	CASSLSEGAAETQYF